Presented here are 8 T cell receptor beta chains from one specimen sequenced in a study of shared clonotypes between healthy human individuals. Assay: immunoSEQ multiplex PCR; the TCRdb copy retains only in-frame clones and omits some. Here the sample spans approximately 720,000 clones, 72% being singletons. Sequenced sample: memory CD4+ T cells sorted from blood. Subset given: CD45RA-negative fraction. All receptors come from a woman between 25 and 40 years old in good health.

This chain joins TRBV5-1 and TRBJ2-1, with TRBD2 matching 7 bases. The length of the CDR3 is 16 residues. CDR1 SGHRS and CDR2 YFSETQ come from the germline V gene. V lost 5 bases, J lost 7 bases, and 15 bases stayed unmatched. DNA of the CDR3: TGCGCCAGCAGTATCCAAGCGGGGCCTCCTTGGAATGAGCAGTTCTTC. Its translation: CASSIQAGPPWNEQFF.

This clone was picked up a small number of times. V is TRBV15 and J is TRBJ2-1; 7 bases agree with TRBD1. CDR1 is LNHNV, CDR2 YYDKDF, per germline (reference sequence). The ends lost 5 bases at V and 0 bases at J; junction bases unmatched: 1. This CDR3 is built from 14 residues. CDR3 residues: CATSRTGSYNEQFF. CDR3 bases: TGTGCCACCAGCCGGACAGGCTCCTACAATGAGCAGTTCTTC.

The sample holds one count of this clone. This chain links TRBV7-6 with TRBJ2-6; 8 bases are shared with TRBD1. The CDR3 extends over 19 amino acids. Germline loops: CDR1 SGHVS, CDR2 FNYEAQ. Trimming at V came to 2 bases and at J to 0 bases, leaving 9 bases not matched to a gene. In DNA, the CDR3 is TGTGCCAGCAGCTTAAGTACGGGACAGGTTCGCTCTGGGGCCAACGTCCTGACTTTC. This encodes CASSLSTGQVRSGANVLTF.

Only one count was recorded for this clone. V and J are TRBV4-1 and TRBJ2-7; possible D gene TRBD2, 6 bases. Germline values: CDR1 MGHRA, CDR2 YSYEKL. CDR3 size: 15 residues. Trimming pared 2 bases from V and 2 bases from J, leaving 13 bases between. CDR3 nucleotide sequence: TGCGCCAGCAGCCAATTAGTCGGGACTCCCTACGAGCAGTACTTC. Protein: CASSQLVGTPYEQYF.

The genes are TRBV5-4 and TRBJ2-2, with TRBD1 identical over 8 bases. There are 16 residues in the CDR3. The ends lost 4 bases at V and 1 base at J; junction bases unmatched: 6. The germline V gene encodes CDR1 SGHNT and CDR2 YYREEE (reference sequence). The CDR3 is CASSAPDRGNTGELFF. The CDR3 DNA is TGTGCCAGCAGCGCACCCGACAGGGGGAACACCGGGGAGCTGTTTTTT.

The chain uses TRBV5-1 and TRBJ2-2; tentative D call: TRBD2 (6 bases). Germline CDR1 and CDR2: SGHRS and YFSETQ. The CDR3 runs 15 residues. V lost 3 bases, J lost 7 bases, and 16 bases lay in between. CDR3 DNA sequence: TGCGCCAGCAGCTCGGACCGGGCAGCGGGCGGGGAGCTGTTTTTT. Its translation: CASSSDRAAGGELFF.

Remarks on this clone: The sample holds other DNA sequences that translate to the same CDR3. This chain joins TRBV10-3 and TRBJ2-1; D possibly corresponds to TRBD1 (6 bases). The CDR3 loop spans 14 amino acids. Trimming pared 4 bases from V and 2 bases from J, leaving 9 bases between. The germline gives CDR1 ENHRY, CDR2 SYGVKD. CDR3 residues: CAISVGTPYNEQFF. The CDR3 region has the DNA TGTGCCATCAGTGTCGGGACACCCTACAATGAGCAGTTCTTC.

In its sample, this clone was seen a few times. The same CDR3 also results from other DNA sequences found in this sample. The chain has TRBV14 and TRBJ2-5, with 10 bases matching TRBD2. Losses at the gene ends were 1 base for V and 3 bases for J; bases not matched to a gene: 5. Germline CDR1 and CDR2: SGHDN and FVKESK. CDR3 length: 16 amino acids. The CDR3 here is CASSQGIGLAEETQYF. The CDR3 coding sequence is TGTGCCAGCAGCCAAGGTATAGGACTAGCGGAAGAGACCCAGTACTTC.